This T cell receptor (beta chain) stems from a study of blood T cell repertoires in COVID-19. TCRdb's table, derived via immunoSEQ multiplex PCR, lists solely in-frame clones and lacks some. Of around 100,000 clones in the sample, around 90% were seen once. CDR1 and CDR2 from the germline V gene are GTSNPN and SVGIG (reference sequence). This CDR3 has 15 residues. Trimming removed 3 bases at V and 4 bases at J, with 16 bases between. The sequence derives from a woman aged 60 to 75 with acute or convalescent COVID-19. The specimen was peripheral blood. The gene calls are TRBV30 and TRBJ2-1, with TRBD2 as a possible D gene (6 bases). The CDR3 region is CAWSPGSGPYNEQFF. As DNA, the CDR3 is TGTGCCTGGAGCCCCGGGAGCGGGCCTTACAATGAGCAGTTCTTC. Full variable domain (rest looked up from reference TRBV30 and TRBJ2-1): SQTIHQWPATLVQPVGSPLSLECTVEGTSNPNLYWYRQAAGRGLQLLFYSVGIGQISSEVPQNLSASRPQDRQFILSSKKLLLSDSGFYLCAWSPGSGPYNEQFFGPGTRLTVL.